A selection of T cell receptor beta chains follows, all from one sample in a study of shared clonotypes between healthy human individuals. Measured with immunoSEQ multiplex PCR; TCRdb has only the in-frame clones, and not every one. The table lists about 1.1 million clones, roughly 74% of them singletons. Input material: memory CD4+ T cells from PBMCs. The receptor source for this set is a man younger than 30 in good health. Some clones in this sample may be carry-over from other donors' samples. CDR3s include the opening cysteine and the closing phenylalanine or tryptophan. A D gene is named only where the DNA matches it firmly. Some rows mark clone size as missing; the rest say once, few, many or name a class of expanded clone.

clone size	D gene	J gene	V gene	CDR3 DNA	CDR3 protein
-	TRBD2	TRBJ2-1	TRBV13	TGTGCCAGCAGCTTAGACTGGGCGGGAGGGTTCGGGAATGAGCAGTTCTTC	CASSLDWAGGFGNEQFF
-	TRBD1	TRBJ2-2	TRBV28	TGTGCCAGCAGCGTACTCGGACAGGGGGGGACCGGGGAGCTGTTTTTT	CASSVLGQGGTGELFF
-	TRBD1	TRBJ2-5	TRBV5-6	TGTGCCAGCAGCTTCGCCGGGACAGTTGTACCTCAGTACTTC	CASSFAGTVVPQYF
-	TRBD2	TRBJ2-1	TRBV5-6	TGTGCCAGCAGCTACAGCGGGAACTCCTACAATGAGCAGTTCTTC	CASSYSGNSYNEQFF
-	-	TRBJ2-3	TRBV29-1	TGCAGCGTTGGAGATACGCAGTATTTT	CSVGDTQYF
-	-	TRBJ1-1	TRBV5-1	TGCGCCAGCAGCTTCGGACCTCGTGGGAACACTGAAGCTTTCTTT	CASSFGPRGNTEAFF
-	-	TRBJ1-3	TRBV7-6	TGTGCCAGCAGCTTAGGAATCGCAGCTGAAAGAAACACCATATATTTT	CASSLGIAAERNTIYF
-	TRBD1	TRBJ2-2	TRBV7-9	TGTGCCAGCAGCCCACGACAGGGTTATCAGGGTACCGGGGAGCTGTTTTTT	CASSPRQGYQGTGELFF
many	-	TRBJ1-5	TRBV4-1	TGCGCCAGCAGCCGAGACGGAACTAGCAATCAGCCCCAGCATTTT	CASSRDGTSNQPQHF
many	-	TRBJ1-1	TRBV19	TGTGCCAGTAGTCTACCCCTCAACACTGAAGCTTTCTTT	CASSLPLNTEAFF
-	TRBD2	TRBJ2-1	TRBV7-7	TGTGCCAGCAGCTTATCCCCGGGACTAGCTAATGAGCAGTTCTTC	CASSLSPGLANEQFF
-	-	TRBJ2-3	TRBV5-1	TGCGCCAGCAGAATGGCCGTTGCAGATACGCAGTATTTT	CASRMAVADTQYF
-	TRBD2	TRBJ2-2	TRBV4-3	TGCGCCAGCAGCCTTCGACTAGCGGGAGCGGTCGGGGAGCTGTTTTTT	CASSLRLAGAVGELFF
many	-	TRBJ1-5	TRBV15	TGTGCCACCAGCAGAGGAGCAAATTACAATCAGCCCCAGCATTTT	CATSRGANYNQPQHF
-	-	TRBJ1-1	TRBV7-9	TGTGCCAGCAGCCCAGGGGTTTCTGAAGCTTTCTTT	CASSPGVSEAFF
-	TRBD2	TRBJ2-7	TRBV7-9	TGTGCCAGCAGCCCCTCGGGACTAGGGGCTTACGAGCAGTACTTC	CASSPSGLGAYEQYF
-	TRBD2	TRBJ2-7	TRBV27	TGTGCCAGCAGTATAGCTAGCGGGAGGACTTACGAGCAGTACTTC	CASSIASGRTYEQYF
-	TRBD2	TRBJ2-1	TRBV7-9	TGTGCCAGCAGCCCCCTCGCGGGGGGACTTTACAATGAGCAGTTCTTC	CASSPLAGGLYNEQFF
-	-	TRBJ2-3	TRBV21-1	TGTGCCAGCAGCTTAACAGGGGTCCAAACAGATACGCAGTATTTT	CASSLTGVQTDTQYF
-	-	TRBJ2-6	TRBV5-5	TGTGCCAGCAGCTTTGGGGTCTCTGGGGCCAACGTCCTGACTTTC	CASSFGVSGANVLTF
few	-	TRBJ2-3	TRBV29-1	TGCAGCGTCTCTTTCTCTTTTGGCGACAGCACAGATACGCAGTATTTT	CSVSFSFGDSTDTQYF
-	-	TRBJ2-5	TRBV28	TGTGCCAGCAGTTCGCCCGGAGCCGTGGCGACCCAGTACTTC	CASSSPGAVATQYF
-	-	TRBJ2-3	TRBV5-1	TGCGCCAGCAGCTTGGGGCCTAGCTTCCTAGATACGCAGTATTTT	CASSLGPSFLDTQYF
-	-	TRBJ2-3	TRBV7-8	TGTGCCAGCAGCTTCTCCAGGGCCGAAGATACGCAGTATTTT	CASSFSRAEDTQYF